The sequence of this T cell receptor (beta chain) was determined in a study of T cell responses to AZD1222 COVID-19 vaccine. Study observations and caveats: Just a handful of AZD1222 recipients were seropositive at baseline. Sampled repertoires all dated from after the peak T cell response. Receipt of two AZD1222 doses was followed by a rise in Spike-specific TCR breadth and depth.

Trimming removed 4 bases at V and 3 bases at J, with 18 bases between. CDR1 and CDR2 (germline): MNHEY, SVGAGI. This CDR3 comprises 16 residues. This clone occurred once. No antigen is known for it. It was second doses at about 4 or about 12 weeks that were pooled. Libraries were prepared by immunoSEQ multiplex PCR; TCRdb keeps only in-frame clonotypes and omits some of them. The sample has some 110,000 clones; 88% are singletons. The chain employs TRBV6-5 and TRBJ1-1; TRBD1 is a possible D gene (5 bases). The sequence was obtained from an adult who received the AZD1222 COVID-19 vaccine. This sample comprised peripheral blood, obtained 28 days after the second AZD1222 dose. CDR3 sequence reads: CASSLGAEVAYTEAFF. In DNA, the CDR3 is TGTGCCAGCAGTTTAGGGGCGGAGGTTGCCTACACTGAAGCTTTCTTT.